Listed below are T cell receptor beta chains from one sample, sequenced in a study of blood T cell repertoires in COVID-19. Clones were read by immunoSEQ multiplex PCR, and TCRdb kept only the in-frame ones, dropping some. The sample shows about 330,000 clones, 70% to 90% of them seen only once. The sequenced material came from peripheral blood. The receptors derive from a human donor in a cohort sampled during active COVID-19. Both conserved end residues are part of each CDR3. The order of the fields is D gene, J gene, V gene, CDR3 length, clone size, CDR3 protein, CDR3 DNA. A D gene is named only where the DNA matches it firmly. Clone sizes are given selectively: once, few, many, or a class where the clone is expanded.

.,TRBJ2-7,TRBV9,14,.,CASSVGLASYEQYF,TGTGCCAGCAGCGTAGGGCTAGCGAGCTACGAGCAGTACTTC
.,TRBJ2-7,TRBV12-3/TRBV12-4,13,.,CASSSNTGTEQYF,TGTGCCAGCAGTTCCAACACAGGGACAGAGCAGTACTTC
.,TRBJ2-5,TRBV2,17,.,CASSVPPHPPGEETQYF,TGTGCCAGCAGTGTTCCCCCCCACCCCCCAGGTGAAGAGACCCAGTACTTC
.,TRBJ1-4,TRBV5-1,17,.,CASSLEGTGTRVEKLFF,TGCGCCAGCAGCTTGGAAGGGACCGGGACAAGGGTTGAAAAACTGTTTTTT
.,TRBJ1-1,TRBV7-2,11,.,CASRRNTEAFF,TGTGCCAGCAGGAGGAACACTGAAGCTTTCTTT
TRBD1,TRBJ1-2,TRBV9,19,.,CASSVGVRTTGTGRGGYTF,TGTGCCAGCAGCGTAGGGGTCCGCACCACCGGGACAGGGAGGGGAGGCTACACCTTC
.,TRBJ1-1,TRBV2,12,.,CASSEGRTEAFF,TGTGCCAGCAGTGAAGGGAGGACTGAAGCTTTCTTT
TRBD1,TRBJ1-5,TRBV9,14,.,CASSRDSLNQPQHF,TGTGCCAGCAGTCGGGACAGCCTAAATCAGCCCCAGCATTTT
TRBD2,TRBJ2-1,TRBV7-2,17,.,CASSLDPGLALGDEQFF,TGTGCCAGCAGCTTAGACCCGGGACTAGCGTTGGGGGATGAGCAGTTCTTC
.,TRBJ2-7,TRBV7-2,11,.,CASSSTYEQYF,TGTGCCAGCAGCTCCACCTACGAGCAGTACTTC
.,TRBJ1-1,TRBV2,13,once,CASSEMGRTEAFF,TGTGCCAGCAGTGAAATGGGGAGAACTGAAGCTTTCTTT
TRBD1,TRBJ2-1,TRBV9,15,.,CASSEGTGRGNEQFF,TGTGCCAGCAGCGAAGGGACAGGGAGGGGGAATGAGCAGTTCTTC
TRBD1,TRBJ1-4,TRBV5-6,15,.,CASSLAGQGGEKLFF,TGTGCCAGCAGCTTGGCGGGACAGGGCGGTGAAAAACTGTTTTTT
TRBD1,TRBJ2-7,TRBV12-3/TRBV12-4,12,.,CASSQSGTGIHF,TGTGCCAGCAGTCAGTCCGGGACAGGGATTCACTTC
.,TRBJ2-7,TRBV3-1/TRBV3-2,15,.,CASSRYTGTSYEQYF,TGTGCCAGCAGCCGATACACAGGGACATCCTACGAGCAGTACTTC
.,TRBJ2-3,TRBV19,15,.,CASSNRDIFTDTQYF,TGTGCCAGTAGTAACCGGGACATTTTCACAGATACGCAGTATTTT
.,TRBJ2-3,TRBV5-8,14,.,CASSPGLPTDTQYF,TGTGCCAGCAGCCCGGGACTTCCCACAGATACGCAGTATTTT
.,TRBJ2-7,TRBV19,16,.,CASSFGTQIIPYEQYF,TGTGCCAGTAGCTTCGGGACTCAAATAATACCCTACGAGCAGTACTTC
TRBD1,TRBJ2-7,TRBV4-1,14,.,CASRPTGDRYEQYF,TGCGCCAGCAGACCCACAGGGGACCGCTACGAGCAGTACTTC
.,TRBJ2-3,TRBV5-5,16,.,CASTSHSGIRSDTQYF,TGTGCCAGCACCTCCCATTCGGGGATTCGATCAGATACGCAGTATTTT
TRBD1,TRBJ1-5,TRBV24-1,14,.,CATRGTGDNQPQHF,TGTGCCACCCGCGGGACAGGGGACAATCAGCCCCAGCATTTT
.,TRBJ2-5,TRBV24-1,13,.,CATSAVTKETQYF,TGTGCCACCAGTGCAGTTACTAAGGAGACCCAGTACTTC
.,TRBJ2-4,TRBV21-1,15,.,CASSKVRGAKNIQYF,TGTGCCAGCAGCAAGGTACGGGGGGCCAAAAACATTCAGTACTTC
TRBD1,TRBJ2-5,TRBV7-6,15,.,CASSLASGQQETQYF,TGTGCCAGCAGCTTAGCGTCGGGACAGCAAGAGACCCAGTACTTC
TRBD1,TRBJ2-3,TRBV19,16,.,CASSTGQGRFTDTQYF,TGTGCCAGTAGTACCGGACAGGGAAGATTCACAGATACGCAGTATTTT
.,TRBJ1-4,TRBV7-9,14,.,CASSLGQGYEKLFF,TGTGCCAGCAGCTTAGGTCAGGGGTATGAAAAACTGTTTTTT
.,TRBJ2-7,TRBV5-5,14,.,CASSPRDTTHEQYF,TGTGCCAGCAGCCCCCGGGACACCACCCACGAGCAGTACTTC
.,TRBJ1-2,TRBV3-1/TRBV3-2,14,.,CASSQGTVVYGYTF,TGTGCCAGCAGCCAAGGGACAGTCGTCTATGGCTACACCTTC
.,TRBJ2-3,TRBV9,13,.,CASSVTSTDTQYF,TGTGCCAGCAGCGTGACTAGCACAGATACGCAGTATTTT
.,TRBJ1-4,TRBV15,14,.,CATSPPATNEKLFF,TGTGCCACCAGTCCTCCTGCAACTAATGAAAAACTGTTTTTT
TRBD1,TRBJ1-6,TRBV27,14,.,CASSSTGDLAPLHF,TGTGCCAGCAGTTCGACAGGGGACCTAGCACCCCTCCACTTT
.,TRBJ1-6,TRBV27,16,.,CASSPLDRGNNSPLHF,TGTGCCAGCAGTCCCCTCGATAGAGGCAATAATTCACCCCTCCACTTT
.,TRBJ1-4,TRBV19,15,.,CASSIVAEINEKLFF,TGTGCCAGTAGTATAGTGGCGGAGATTAATGAAAAACTGTTTTTT
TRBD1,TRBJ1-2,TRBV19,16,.,CASSPRDRVGGFGYTF,TGTGCCAGTAGTCCCCGGGACAGGGTCGGGGGATTCGGCTACACCTTC
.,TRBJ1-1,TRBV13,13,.,CASSRGTVTEAFF,TGTGCCAGCAGCCGGGGGACGGTCACTGAAGCTTTCTTT
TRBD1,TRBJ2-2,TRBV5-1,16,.,CASSLGQGALTGELFF,TGCGCCAGCAGCTTGGGGCAGGGGGCACTCACCGGGGAGCTGTTTTTT
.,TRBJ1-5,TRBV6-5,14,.,CASSNWGVNQPQHF,TGTGCCAGCAGTAATTGGGGCGTCAATCAGCCCCAGCATTTT
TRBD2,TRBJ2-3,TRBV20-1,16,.,CSAGGLAGGPSDTQYF,TGCAGTGCTGGTGGACTAGCGGGGGGGCCTAGTGATACGCAGTATTTT
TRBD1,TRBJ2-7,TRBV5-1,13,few,CASSFGQAYEQYF,TGCGCCAGCAGCTTCGGACAGGCCTACGAGCAGTACTTC
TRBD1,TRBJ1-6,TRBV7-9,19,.,CASSLALDLGTGVHSPLHF,TGTGCCAGCAGCTTAGCGCTAGATTTGGGGACAGGGGTCCATTCACCCCTCCACTTT
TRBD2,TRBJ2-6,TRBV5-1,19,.,CASSYSIGGGPSGANVLTF,TGCGCCAGCAGCTACTCGATAGGCGGGGGGCCCTCTGGGGCCAACGTCCTGACTTTC
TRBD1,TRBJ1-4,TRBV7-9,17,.,CASSLALVRDRKEKLFF,TGTGCCAGCAGCTTAGCGCTAGTTCGGGACAGGAAAGAAAAACTGTTTTTT
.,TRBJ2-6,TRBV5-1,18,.,CASSLLPGTLLGANVLTF,TGCGCCAGCAGCTTACTTCCAGGGACACTATTGGGGGCCAACGTCCTGACTTTC
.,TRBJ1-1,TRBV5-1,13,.,CASSLGVDTEAFF,TGCGCCAGCAGCTTGGGTGTCGACACTGAAGCTTTCTTT
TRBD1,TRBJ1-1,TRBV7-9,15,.,CAESNVRGLNTEAFF,TGTGCCGAGAGTAATGTCAGGGGGTTGAACACTGAAGCTTTCTTT
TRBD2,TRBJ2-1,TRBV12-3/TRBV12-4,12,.,CASSPGRGAQFF,TGTGCCAGCAGTCCGGGGCGGGGGGCCCAGTTCTTC
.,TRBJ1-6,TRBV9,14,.,CASSVGPGNSPLHF,TGTGCCAGCAGCGTAGGGCCAGGGAATTCACCCCTCCACTTT
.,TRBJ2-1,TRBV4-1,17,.,CASSQKSGTGGPNEQFF,TGCGCCAGCAGCCAAAAAAGTGGAACGGGGGGCCCCAATGAGCAGTTCTTC
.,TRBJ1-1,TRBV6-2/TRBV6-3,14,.,CASSLGLTSTEAFF,TGTGCCAGCAGTTTGGGACTTACGAGCACTGAAGCTTTCTTT
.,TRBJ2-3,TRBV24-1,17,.,CATSDSLRDPQTDTQYF,TGTGCCACCAGTGATTCCTTGCGGGACCCACAGACAGATACGCAGTATTTT
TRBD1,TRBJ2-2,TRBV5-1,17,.,CASSLGFRGLNTGELFF,TGCGCCAGCAGCTTGGGTTTTAGGGGGCTGAACACCGGGGAGCTGTTTTTT